Below are 4 T cell receptor beta chains sequenced from a single sample in a study of blood T cell repertoires in COVID-19. Only in-frame clones appear in the TCRdb table, and some are missing; sequencing was by immunoSEQ multiplex PCR. The data contain hundreds of thousands of clones, roughly nine tenths of them seen just once; the ten biggest clones take up 2% to 3%. Sequenced: PBMCs or T cells enriched from blood (not recorded which). These receptors originate from a man between 60 and 75 years old who had recovered from COVID-19.

The gene calls are TRBV5-4 and TRBJ1-4, with no clear D. V was clipped by 3 bases and J by 0 bases, with 9 bases between them. Germline CDR1 SGHNT, CDR2 YYREEE (reference sequence). This CDR3 is built from 15 residues. This CDR3 is CASSSNTATNEKLFF. The CDR3 nucleotides are TGTGCCAGCAGCTCAAACACAGCAACTAATGAAAAACTGTTTTTT.

The J gene is TRBJ2-3, the V gene TRBV6-5; D ambiguous. The CDR3 is made up of 12 amino acids. The V end was cut by 6 bases, the J end by 6 bases, with 10 bases between. Germline CDR1 and CDR2: MNHEY and SVGAGI. The CDR3 nucleotides read TGTGCCAGCAGGACGACTGTCGATACGCAGTATTTT. Translating gives CASRTTVDTQYF.

The chain links TRBV3-1 (or the pseudogene TRBV3-2) to TRBJ2-3; D uncertain. Trimming left V 6 bases short and J 1 base short, with 11 bases between. This CDR3 contains 14 residues. Per the germline V gene, CDR1 is LGHDT and CDR2 is YNNKEL (reference sequence). CDR3 protein: CASSGAAGTDTQYF. The CDR3 DNA follows: TGTGCCAGCAGTGGAGCTGCGGGCACAGATACGCAGTATTTT.

This rearrangement joins TRBV5-4 to TRBJ1-5; 9 bases line up with TRBD1. The CDR3 totals 15 residues. Germline V lookup: CDR1 SGHNT, CDR2 YYREEE (reference sequence). Germline trimming cut 4 bases from V and 1 base from J; bases unmatched to any gene: 3. CDR3: CASSTQGASNQPQHF. The DNA for the CDR3 is TGTGCCAGCAGCACACAGGGGGCCAGCAATCAGCCCCAGCATTTT.